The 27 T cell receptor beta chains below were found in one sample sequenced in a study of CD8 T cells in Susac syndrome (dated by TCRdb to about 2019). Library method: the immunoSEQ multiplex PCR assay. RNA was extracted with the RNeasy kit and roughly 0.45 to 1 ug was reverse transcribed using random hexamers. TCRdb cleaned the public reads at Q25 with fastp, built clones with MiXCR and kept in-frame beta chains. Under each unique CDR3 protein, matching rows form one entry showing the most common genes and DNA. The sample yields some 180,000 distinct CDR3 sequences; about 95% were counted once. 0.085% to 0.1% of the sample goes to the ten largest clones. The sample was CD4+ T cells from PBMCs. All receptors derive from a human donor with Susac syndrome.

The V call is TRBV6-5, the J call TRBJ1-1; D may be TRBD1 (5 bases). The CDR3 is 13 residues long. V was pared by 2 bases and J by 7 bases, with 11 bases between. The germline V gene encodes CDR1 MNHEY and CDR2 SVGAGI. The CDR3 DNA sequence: TGTGCCAGCAGTTACGGGACGCCTCATGAAGCTTTCTTT. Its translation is CASSYGTPHEAFF.

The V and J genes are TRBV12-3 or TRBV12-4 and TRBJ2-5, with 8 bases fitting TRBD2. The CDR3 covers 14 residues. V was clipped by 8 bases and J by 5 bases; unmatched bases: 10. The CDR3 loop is CASFLSGIGETQYF. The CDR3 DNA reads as TGTGCCAGCTTCCTTAGCGGGATCGGGGAGACCCAGTACTTC.

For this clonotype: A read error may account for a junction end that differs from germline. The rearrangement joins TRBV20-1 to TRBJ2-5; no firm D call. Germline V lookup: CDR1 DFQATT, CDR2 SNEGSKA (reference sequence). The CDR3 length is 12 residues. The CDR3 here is CLPFVTKETQYF. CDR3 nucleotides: TGTCTCCCTTTTGTGACAAAAGAGACCCAGTACTTC.

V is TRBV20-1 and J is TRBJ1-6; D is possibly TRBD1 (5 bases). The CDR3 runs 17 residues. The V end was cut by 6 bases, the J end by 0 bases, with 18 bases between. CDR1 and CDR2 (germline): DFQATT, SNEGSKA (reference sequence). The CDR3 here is CSAPTRAGNSYNSPLHF. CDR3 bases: TGCAGTGCGCCAACGCGGGCAGGGAACTCCTATAATTCACCCCTCCACTTT.

As DNA, the CDR3 is TGTGCCAGCAGCCCCGCGTCCGGGCAAGCCTACGAGCAGTACTTC. Amino acid sequence: CASSPASGQAYEQYF. The chain employs TRBV7-2 and TRBJ2-7; D gene uncertain. CDR1 is SGHTA, CDR2 FQGNSA, per germline. V shed 5 bases and J shed 2 bases, with 16 bases lying between them. The CDR3 consists of 15 residues.

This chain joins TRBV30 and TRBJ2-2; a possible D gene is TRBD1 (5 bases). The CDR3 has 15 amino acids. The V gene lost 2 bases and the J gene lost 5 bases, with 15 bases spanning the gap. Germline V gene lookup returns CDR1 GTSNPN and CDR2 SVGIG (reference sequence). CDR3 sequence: CAWSPIWGGTGELFF. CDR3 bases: TGTGCCTGGAGTCCTATTTGGGGCGGTACCGGGGAGCTGTTTTTT.

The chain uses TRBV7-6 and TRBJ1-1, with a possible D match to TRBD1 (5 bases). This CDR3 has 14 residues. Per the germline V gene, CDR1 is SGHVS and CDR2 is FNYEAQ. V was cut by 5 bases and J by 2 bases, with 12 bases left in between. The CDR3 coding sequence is TGTGCCAGCAGCAAGACGACAGCCAACACTGAAGCTTTCTTT. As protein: CASSKTTANTEAFF. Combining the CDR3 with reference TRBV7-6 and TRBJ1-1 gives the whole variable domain GAGVSQSPRYKVTKRGQDVALRCDPISGHVSLYWYRQALGQGPEFLTYFNYEAQQDKSGLPNDRFSAERPEGSISTLTIQRTEQRDSAMYRCASSKTTANTEAFFGQGTRLTVV.

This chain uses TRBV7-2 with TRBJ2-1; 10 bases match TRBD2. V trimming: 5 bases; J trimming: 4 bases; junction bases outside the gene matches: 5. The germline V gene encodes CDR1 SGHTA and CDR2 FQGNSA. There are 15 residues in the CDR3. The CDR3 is CASSRTSGDYNEQFF. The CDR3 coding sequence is TGTGCCAGCAGCCGGACTAGCGGAGATTACAATGAGCAGTTCTTC.

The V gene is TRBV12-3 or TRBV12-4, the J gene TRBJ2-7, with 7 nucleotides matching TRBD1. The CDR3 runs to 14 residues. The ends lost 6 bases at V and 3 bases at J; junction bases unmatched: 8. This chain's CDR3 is CASSRTGDFYEQYF. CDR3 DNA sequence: TGTGCCAGCAGCCGCACAGGGGATTTCTACGAGCAGTACTTC.

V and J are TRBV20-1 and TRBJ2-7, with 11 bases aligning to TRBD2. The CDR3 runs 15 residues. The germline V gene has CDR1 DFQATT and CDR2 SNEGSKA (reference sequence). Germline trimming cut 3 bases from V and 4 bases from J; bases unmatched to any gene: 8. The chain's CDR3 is CSASRLAGGPYEQYF. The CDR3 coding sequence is TGCAGTGCTAGTCGGCTAGCGGGGGGCCCATACGAGCAGTACTTC.

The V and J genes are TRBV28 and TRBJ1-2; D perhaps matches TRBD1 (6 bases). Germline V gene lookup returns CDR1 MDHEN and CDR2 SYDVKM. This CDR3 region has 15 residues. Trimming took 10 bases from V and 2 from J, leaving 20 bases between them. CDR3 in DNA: TGTGCCACCAAAACTGGACAGTGGGACAACTATGGCTACACCTTC. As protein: CATKTGQWDNYGYTF.

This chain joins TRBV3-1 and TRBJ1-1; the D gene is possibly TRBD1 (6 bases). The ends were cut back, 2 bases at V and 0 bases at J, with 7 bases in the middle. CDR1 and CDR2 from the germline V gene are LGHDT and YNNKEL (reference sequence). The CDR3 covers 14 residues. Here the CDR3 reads CASSQQGMNTEAFF. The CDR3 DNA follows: TGTGCCAGCAGCCAACAGGGGATGAACACTGAAGCTTTCTTT.

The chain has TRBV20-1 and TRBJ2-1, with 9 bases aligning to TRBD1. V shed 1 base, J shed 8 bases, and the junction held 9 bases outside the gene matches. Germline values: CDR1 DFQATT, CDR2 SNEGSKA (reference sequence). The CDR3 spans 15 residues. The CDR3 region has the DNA TGCAGTGCTAGAGTTGGGACAGGGATTTCAGATGAGCAGTTCTTC. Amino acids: CSARVGTGISDEQFF.

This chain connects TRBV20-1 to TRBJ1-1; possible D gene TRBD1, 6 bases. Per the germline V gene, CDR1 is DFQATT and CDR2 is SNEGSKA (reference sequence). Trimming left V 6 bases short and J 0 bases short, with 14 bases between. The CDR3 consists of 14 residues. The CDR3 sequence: CSAGAGTMNTEAFF. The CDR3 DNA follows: TGCAGTGCGGGAGCCGGGACAATGAACACTGAAGCTTTCTTT.

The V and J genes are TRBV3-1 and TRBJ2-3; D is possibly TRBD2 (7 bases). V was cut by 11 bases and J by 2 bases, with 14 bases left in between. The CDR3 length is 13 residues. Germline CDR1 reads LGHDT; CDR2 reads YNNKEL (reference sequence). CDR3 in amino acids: CAASGGATDTQYF. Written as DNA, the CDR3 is TGTGCCGCCTCTGGGGGGGCCACAGATACGCAGTATTTT.

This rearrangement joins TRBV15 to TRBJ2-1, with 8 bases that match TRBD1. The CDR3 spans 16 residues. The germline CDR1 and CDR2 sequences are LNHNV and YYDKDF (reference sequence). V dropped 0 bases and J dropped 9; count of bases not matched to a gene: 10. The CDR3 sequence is CATSRDPGTGGGEQFF. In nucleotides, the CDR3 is TGTGCCACCAGCAGAGACCCAGGGACAGGTGGGGGTGAGCAGTTCTTC.

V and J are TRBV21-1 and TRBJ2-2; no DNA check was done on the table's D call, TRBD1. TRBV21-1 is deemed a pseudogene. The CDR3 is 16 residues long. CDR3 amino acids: CASSKLDRADTGELFF. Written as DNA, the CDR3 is TGTGCCAGCAGCAAACTGGACAGGGCGGACACCGGGGAGCTGTTTTTT.

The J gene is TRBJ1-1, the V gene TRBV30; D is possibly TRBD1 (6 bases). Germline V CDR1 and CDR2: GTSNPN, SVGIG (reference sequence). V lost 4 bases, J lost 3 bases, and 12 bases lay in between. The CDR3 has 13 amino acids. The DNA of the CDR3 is TGTGCCTGGATCCAGGGGTTGTACACTGAAGCTTTCTTT. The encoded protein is CAWIQGLYTEAFF.

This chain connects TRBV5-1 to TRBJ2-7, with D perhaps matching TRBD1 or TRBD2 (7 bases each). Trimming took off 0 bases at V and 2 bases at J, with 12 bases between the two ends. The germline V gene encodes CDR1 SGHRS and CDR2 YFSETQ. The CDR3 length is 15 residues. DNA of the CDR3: TGCGCCAGCAGCTTGGACCAGGGGGGGCCCTACGAGCAGTACTTC. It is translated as CASSLDQGGPYEQYF.

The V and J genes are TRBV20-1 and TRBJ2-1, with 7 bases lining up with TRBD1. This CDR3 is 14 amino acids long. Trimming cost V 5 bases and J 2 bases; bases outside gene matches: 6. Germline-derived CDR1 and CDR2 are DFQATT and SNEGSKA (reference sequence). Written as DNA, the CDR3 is TGCAGTGCTCCGGACAGGATCACCTACAATGAGCAGTTCTTC. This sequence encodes CSAPDRITYNEQFF.

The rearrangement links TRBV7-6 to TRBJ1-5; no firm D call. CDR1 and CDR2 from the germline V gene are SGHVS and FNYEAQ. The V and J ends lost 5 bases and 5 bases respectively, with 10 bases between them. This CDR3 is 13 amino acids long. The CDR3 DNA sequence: TGTGCCAGCAGCCCCCAGCAGGATCAGCCCCAGCATTTT. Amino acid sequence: CASSPQQDQPQHF.

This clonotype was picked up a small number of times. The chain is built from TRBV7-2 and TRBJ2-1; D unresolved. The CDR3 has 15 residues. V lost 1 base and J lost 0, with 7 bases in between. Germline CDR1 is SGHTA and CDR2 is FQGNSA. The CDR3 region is CASSLGPGSYNEQFF. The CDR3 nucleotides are TGTGCCAGCAGCTTAGGCCCGGGCTCCTACAATGAGCAGTTCTTC.

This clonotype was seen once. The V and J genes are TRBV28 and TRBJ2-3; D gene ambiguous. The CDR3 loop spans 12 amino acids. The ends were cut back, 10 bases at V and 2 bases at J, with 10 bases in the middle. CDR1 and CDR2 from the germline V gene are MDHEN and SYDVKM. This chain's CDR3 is CAITSITDTQYF. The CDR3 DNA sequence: TGTGCCATTACCTCGATCACAGATACGCAGTATTTT.

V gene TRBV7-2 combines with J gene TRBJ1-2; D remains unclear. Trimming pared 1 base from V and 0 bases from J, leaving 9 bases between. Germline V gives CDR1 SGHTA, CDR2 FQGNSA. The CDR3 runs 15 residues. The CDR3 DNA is TGTGCCAGCAGCTTAGATTCGGTCACTAACTATGGCTACACCTTC. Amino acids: CASSLDSVTNYGYTF.

CDR3 DNA: TGCAGTGCTAGAACTAGCGGGGGGGCCGCAGATACGCAGTATTTT. It translates to CSARTSGGAADTQYF. The V call is TRBV20-1, the J call TRBJ2-3; 13 bases align to TRBD2. The CDR3 sequence is 15 residues long. The junction had 3 bases not matched to a gene; V was cut back by 2 bases and J by 4 bases. Germline loops: CDR1 DFQATT, CDR2 SNEGSKA (reference sequence).

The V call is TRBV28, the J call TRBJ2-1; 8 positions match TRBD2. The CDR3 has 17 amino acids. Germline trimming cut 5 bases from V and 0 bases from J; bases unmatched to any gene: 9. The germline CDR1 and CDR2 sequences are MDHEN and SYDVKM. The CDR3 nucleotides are TGTGCCAGCAGTACCTTGCGGACTAGCTACTCCTACAATGAGCAGTTCTTC. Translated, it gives CASSTLRTSYSYNEQFF. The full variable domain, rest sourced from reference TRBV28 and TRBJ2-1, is DVKVTQSSRYLVKRTGEKVFLECVQDMDHENMFWYRQDPGLGLRLIYFSYDVKMKEKGDIPEGYSVSREKKERFSLILESASTNQTSMYLCASSTLRTSYSYNEQFFGPGTRLTVL.

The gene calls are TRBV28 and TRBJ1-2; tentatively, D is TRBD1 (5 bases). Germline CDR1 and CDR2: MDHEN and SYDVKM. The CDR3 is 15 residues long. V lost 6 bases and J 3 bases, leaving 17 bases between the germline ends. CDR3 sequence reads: CASRAPGRFHYGYTF. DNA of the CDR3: TGTGCCAGCAGAGCTCCGGGACGATTTCACTATGGCTACACCTTC.